The T cell receptor beta chain described here comes from a study of blood T cell repertoires in COVID-19 (dated by TCRdb to between 2020 and 2021). At the level of the whole study: The collaborator samples originated in the United States, Italy and Spain and spanned the acute and convalescent phases of COVID-19. The prospective study material was composed of cDNA or gDNA derived from T cells, B-cell-depleted T cells, or PBMCs. Deeply sampled blood TCRbeta repertoires from subjects exposed to, actively infected with, or recovered from COVID-19 were included in the dataset. The repertoires were released in a freely available public database intended as a resource for research on the immune response to SARS-CoV-2. The samples were drawn from two sources: the first 160 participants of the ongoing ImmuneRACE study, and 1,000 to 1,500 subjects contributed by 6 global collaborators. Nearly every sample came with metadata listing a de-identified subject ID, COVID-19 status, age in years and sex. Where available, HLA class I and class II types were obtained from metadata supplied by the sample provider rather than from assay-based typing.

The immunoSEQ Assay, a bias-controlled multiplex PCR, was used to amplify TCRbeta CDR3 regions from genomic DNA. Regarding the original processing steps: The number of nucleated cells in each sample was estimated by amplification of reference gene primers within the assay. To quantify the absolute abundance of each unique TCRbeta CDR3 rearrangement, sequence reads were collapsed and filtered. For each sample, productive Simpson clonality was calculated as the square root of Simpson's diversity index over productive rearrangements. TCRdb retrieved this table from immuneACCESS and kept in-frame rearrangements only. Not all clones are present; in checked studies, unresolved V genes account for under half, and no reason is known for the remainder. D and trimming were read from the DNA, whereas the V and J calls and clone size are those reported in that table. The sample table holds roughly 200,000 clones, of which roughly 90% were seen once. The leading ten clones occupy 5% to 7.5% of the sample.

As concerns this clone: Its antigen is still unknown. No base quality values were provided; no much bigger clone lies one nucleotide off.

Samples from volunteer blood donors who had recovered from COVID-19 were contributed by a second Seattle source. Each collaborating institution followed its own protocols to collect whole blood in K2EDTA tubes. For TCRbeta analysis, collaborators shipped samples as frozen whole blood, isolated PBMCs, or DNA extracted from either of those sample types. Study-level results and caveats: Clinical and demographic metadata were provided uncurated, with the amount varying by source and participant.

Sample: peripheral blood. The source of this sequence is a woman in her 40s who had recovered from COVID-19.

The CDR3 region has the sequence CASSLDTSAESTDTQYF. The DNA sequence is given as TGTGCCAGCAGTTTGGATACTAGCGCCGAGAGCACAGATACGCAGTATTTT. This receptor chain uses TRBV6-2 or TRBV6-3 and TRBJ2-3; 7 bases in between match TRBD2. Its CDR3 holds 17 amino acids, cysteine through phenylalanine. Here the CDR3 DNA is all that survives: 51 bases in frame from base 1. The CDR1 and CDR2 encoded by the germline V gene are MNHEY and SVGEGT. V ends up 4 bases short and J 0 bases short, with an unmatched junction base count of 10.